This TCR beta chain was identified in a study of blood T cell repertoires in COVID-19. For the study at large: The United States, Italy and Spain supplied acute and convalescent COVID-19 samples. PBMCs, B-cell-depleted T cells, or T cells were the source of the cDNA or gDNA that made up the material.

Per the authors' pipeline: Estimated nucleated cell counts came from reference gene primer amplification. Sequencing was performed with immunoSEQ multiplex PCR; in TCRdb, only in-frame clones are kept and a portion is missing. Clonal size and the V and J genes are those of that table, whereas D and trimming came from the DNA. The table includes roughly 120,000 clones, roughly four fifths detected once. CDR1 and CDR2 (germline): SGHNT, YENEEA. V was clipped by 1 base and J by 11 bases, with 14 bases between them. The CDR3 spans 14 residues. This clone has only a few counts. This TCR was sampled from a woman aged 60-75 years with acute or convalescent COVID-19. Input material: peripheral blood. The chain carries TRBV11-3 and TRBJ1-4, with D tentatively TRBD1 (6 bases). In nucleotides, the CDR3 is TGTGCCAGCAGCTTAGCGGCAGGGGAAGGGAAACTGTTTTTT. This gives the protein CASSLAAGEGKLFF.